The 19 T cell receptor beta chains presented below share a single source sample, sequenced in a study of identical twins (dated by TCRdb to between 2015 and 2016). Libraries came from 5' RACE. Instrument on record: Illumina HiSeq 2000. TCRdb cleaned the public reads at Q25 with fastp, built clones with MiXCR and kept in-frame beta chains. Rows matching on CDR3 protein sequence are summarized as one entry with the most common DNA and genes. In all, the sample holds around 650,000 distinct CDR3 sequences, and roughly 6.6% of those were seen once. Less than 2% of the sample rests with the top ten. This same sample was also part of a study on yellow fever vaccine responses in identical twins.

Material: PBMCs. These receptors all come from a woman aged 18-29 years in good health.

The rearrangement links TRBV29-1 to TRBJ2-2; 7 bases map to TRBD2. The germline gives CDR1 SQVTM, CDR2 ANQGSEA. There are 15 residues in the CDR3. The V and J ends lost 1 base and 7 bases, in that order; junction bases with no gene match: 9. The CDR3 DNA is TGCAGCGTTGAAGGGGGGAGGGGCTCTTACGGGGAGCTGTTTTTT. Protein product: CSVEGGRGSYGELFF.

The V and J genes are TRBV7-2 and TRBJ1-4; no clear D gene. V lost 6 bases and J 7 bases, leaving 18 bases between the germline ends. The germline V gene encodes CDR1 SGHTA and CDR2 FQGNSA. The CDR3 spans 15 residues. CDR3 in amino acids: CASSSNGVVAEKLFF. CDR3 sequence (DNA): TGTGCCAGCAGTTCCAACGGGGTGGTTGCTGAAAAACTGTTTTTT. Combining the CDR3 with reference TRBV7-2 and TRBJ1-4 gives the whole variable domain GAGVSQSPSNKVTEKGKDVELRCDPISGHTALYWYRQSLGQGLEFLIYFQGNSAPDKSGLPSDRFSAERTGGSVSTLTIQRTQQEDSAVYLCASSSNGVVAEKLFFGSGTQLSVL.

This clonotype was seen a few times. The rearrangement uses TRBV15 and TRBJ2-5, with 8 bases lining up with TRBD2. In germline, CDR1 is LNHNV, CDR2 YYDKDF (reference sequence). V lost 1 base and J lost 5; bases outside the gene matches: 3. The CDR3 loop spans 14 amino acids. The CDR3 protein is CATSRGGGGETQYF. DNA of the CDR3: TGTGCCACCAGCAGAGGCGGCGGGGGGGAGACCCAGTACTTC.

This clonotype was seen ten or more times. CDR3 amino acids: CSVWWGGNEQFF. CDR3 nucleotide sequence: TGCAGCGTTTGGTGGGGGGGAAATGAGCAGTTCTTC. The chain joins TRBV29-1 to TRBJ2-1; 7 nucleotides align to TRBD2. This CDR3 has 12 amino acids. J was trimmed by 7 bases and V by 5 bases; bases with no gene match: 5. Germline V gene lookup returns CDR1 SQVTM and CDR2 ANQGSEA.

This clonotype appeared many times. The chain recombines TRBV7-9 with TRBJ2-3, with a tentative D call TRBD1 (6 bases). Trimming removed 4 bases at V and 2 bases at J, with 13 bases between. The germline V gene has CDR1 SEHNR and CDR2 FQNEAQ (reference sequence). The CDR3 spans 15 residues. The CDR3 DNA reads TGTGCCAGCAGCTCCCCAGGGGCCTACACAGATACGCAGTATTTT. Amino acids: CASSSPGAYTDTQYF.

This clonotype was counted ten times or more. CDR3 coding DNA: TGCAGCGTTGTCCCCCGGGACGGGGGGACCTACGAGCAGTACTTC. This codes for CSVVPRDGGTYEQYF. The V call is TRBV29-1, the J call TRBJ2-7, with 7 positions matching TRBD2. Germline CDR1 and CDR2: SQVTM and ANQGSEA. The CDR3 spans 15 residues. V was clipped by 4 bases and J by 2 bases; unmatched bases: 11.

The chain carries TRBV20-1 and TRBJ2-3; TRBD2 agrees at 8 bases. The trim removed 3 bases at V and 2 bases at J, leaving 10 bases unmatched. The CDR3 runs to 16 residues. Germline V lookup: CDR1 DFQATT, CDR2 SNEGSKA (reference sequence). The CDR3 loop is CSASTSGSADTDTQYF. DNA for the CDR3: TGCAGTGCTAGCACCAGCGGGAGCGCAGACACAGATACGCAGTATTTT.

This clonotype has just a few counts. The chain is built from TRBV9 and TRBJ2-7; 8 bases map to TRBD1. Germline V lookup: CDR1 SGDLS, CDR2 YYNGEE. The CDR3 has 14 residues. J gave up 5 bases and V 3 bases, and 7 bases lay outside the gene matches. CDR3 amino acids: CASSEEDRDDEQYF. CDR3 sequence (DNA): TGTGCCAGCAGCGAGGAGGACAGGGATGACGAGCAGTACTTC.

The chain uses TRBV4-1 and TRBJ1-5, with D unresolved. From germline, CDR1 is MGHRA and CDR2 YSYEKL. This CDR3 contains 16 residues. V lost 0 bases and J 0 bases, leaving 9 bases between the germline ends. CDR3 nucleotide sequence: TGCGCCAGCAGCCAAGATCAGTCCTCTAGCAATCAGCCCCAGCATTTT. Protein product: CASSQDQSSSNQPQHF.

The chain uses TRBV7-6 and TRBJ1-1, with D uncertain. From germline, CDR1 is SGHVS and CDR2 FNYEAQ. This CDR3 is built from 15 residues. V was clipped by 1 base and J by 4 bases, with 13 bases between them. Here the CDR3 DNA reads TGTGCCAGCAGCTTAGTTGGAGACGGGGTCACTGAAGCTTTCTTT. Translation gives CASSLVGDGVTEAFF.

Only a few counts were recorded for this clonotype. The genes are TRBV20-1 and TRBJ2-7; D possibly corresponds to TRBD2 (6 bases). The CDR3 runs to 14 residues. Germline V gene data show CDR1 as DFQATT and CDR2 as SNEGSKA (reference sequence). V was cut by 3 bases and J by 6 bases, with 18 bases left in between. The CDR3 region is CSASMLASLGEQYF. CDR3 sequence (DNA): TGCAGTGCTAGTATGCTAGCGAGCCTTGGCGAGCAGTACTTC.

This clonotype was found a few times. This chain uses TRBV29-1 with TRBJ2-1; 14 bases line up with TRBD2. V shed 1 base, J shed 3 bases, and the junction held 23 bases outside the gene matches. The germline V gene encodes CDR1 SQVTM and CDR2 ANQGSEA. The CDR3 sequence is 23 residues long. The CDR3 DNA reads TGCAGCGTTGAAGGTAACCCTATCGCGGGACTAGCGGGAGTCCACCCCGGCTACAATGAGCAGTTCTTC. It translates to CSVEGNPIAGLAGVHPGYNEQFF.

This clonotype turned up a few times. The V gene is TRBV29-1, the J gene TRBJ2-3; possible D gene TRBD1, 9 bases. Germline values: CDR1 SQVTM, CDR2 ANQGSEA. The CDR3 contains 18 residues. Deletions cut 5 bases from V and 3 bases from J, with 27 bases between. In DNA, the CDR3 is TGCAGCGTTTCCGGGACAGGGCGGCGGGGGGAAAATACAGATACGCAGTATTTT. It translates to CSVSGTGRRGENTDTQYF.

Ten or more counts support this clonotype. The J gene is TRBJ2-4, the V gene TRBV4-1; weak D call: TRBD1 (5 bases). This CDR3 has 16 amino acids. The germline gives CDR1 MGHRA, CDR2 YSYEKL. V lost 0 bases, J lost 2 bases, and 11 bases lay in between. For the CDR3, the DNA is TGCGCCAGCAGCCAAGATTTGACAGCTCCCAAAAACATTCAGTACTTC. It encodes CASSQDLTAPKNIQYF.

This clonotype showed up many times. The chain has TRBV27 and TRBJ2-3; D is undetermined. CDR1 MNHEY and CDR2 SMNVEV come from the germline V gene (reference sequence). CDR3 length: 14 amino acids. Deletions cut 6 bases from V and 0 bases from J, with 10 bases between. The CDR3 DNA is TGTGCCAGCAGGGCGGACCCTAGCACAGATACGCAGTATTTT. Translation: CASRADPSTDTQYF.

This clonotype has more than one count but fewer than ten. The chain links TRBV27 to TRBJ2-5, with TRBD2 as a possible D gene (7 bases). The CDR3 is 16 amino acids. Looked up from germline, CDR1 is MNHEY and CDR2 is SMNVEV (reference sequence). Trimming left V 1 base short and J 3 bases short, with 15 bases between. CDR3 DNA sequence: TGTGCCAGCAGTTTATTCCGGGGGGCCAGGAAAGAGACCCAGTACTTC. It specifies CASSLFRGARKETQYF.

This clonotype appeared many times. This rearrangement joins TRBV5-5 to TRBJ2-2; either TRBD1 or TRBD2 may fit D (5 bases each). Trimming took 4 bases from V and 2 from J, leaving 12 bases between them. There are 15 residues in the CDR3. Germline CDR1 and CDR2: SGHKS and YYEKEE (reference sequence). The CDR3 nucleotides are TGTGCCAGCAGCGCCTCGGGACCAAACACCGGGGAGCTGTTTTTT. It is translated as CASSASGPNTGELFF.

The chain joins TRBV20-1 to TRBJ2-1; the D gene is possibly TRBD1 (6 bases). With 1 base removed from V and 2 bases from J, the gap between germline ends came to 6 bases. CDR1 and CDR2 (germline): DFQATT, SNEGSKA (reference sequence). This CDR3 has 13 amino acids. The DNA of the CDR3 is TGCAGTGCTAGAGGGGACACCTACAATGAGCAGTTCTTC. This translates into CSARGDTYNEQFF.

This clonotype was seen more than once but under ten times. V gene TRBV28 combines with J gene TRBJ1-1, with no clear D. The CDR3 runs 13 residues. Trimming pared 10 bases from V and 1 base from J, leaving 13 bases between. Germline V gives CDR1 MDHEN, CDR2 SYDVKM. For the CDR3, the DNA is TGTGCCACGATGGAGGACCGGAACACTGAAGCTTTCTTT. Protein sequence: CATMEDRNTEAFF.